This T cell receptor (beta chain) was identified during a study of multiple sclerosis patients with progressive multifocal leukoencephalopathy. Libraries were prepared by immunoSEQ multiplex PCR; TCRdb keeps only in-frame clonotypes and omits some of them. This sample has approximately 26,000 clones, with 70% to 90% found just once. Sample time point: before natalizumab initiation. T0 refers to blood drawn before natalizumab was first infused. Study findings and constraints: Before and during natalizumab, the clones expanded at PML already existed.

With respect to this clone: Its antigen is as yet unknown.

The length of the CDR3 is 17 residues. Germline CDR1 reads SGHDT; CDR2 reads YYEEEE. With 1 base clipped from V and 0 bases from J, the junction kept 5 bases outside the gene matches. The gene calls are TRBV5-6 and TRBJ2-4, with 9 bases that match TRBD1. The sequencing sample was made of PBMCs. This TCR was sampled from a human donor with multiple sclerosis. CDR3 residues: CASSLYRGQIAKNIQYF. Written as DNA, the CDR3 is TGTGCCAGCAGCTTGTACAGGGGGCAAATAGCCAAAAACATTCAGTACTTC. The entire variable domain, with the rest obtained from reference TRBV5-6 and TRBJ2-4, is as follows: DAGVTQSPTHLIKTRGQQVTLRCSPKSGHDTVSWYQQALGQGPQFIFQYYEEEERQRGNFPDRFSGHQFPNYSSELNVNALLLGDSALYLCASSLYRGQIAKNIQYFGAGTRLSVL.